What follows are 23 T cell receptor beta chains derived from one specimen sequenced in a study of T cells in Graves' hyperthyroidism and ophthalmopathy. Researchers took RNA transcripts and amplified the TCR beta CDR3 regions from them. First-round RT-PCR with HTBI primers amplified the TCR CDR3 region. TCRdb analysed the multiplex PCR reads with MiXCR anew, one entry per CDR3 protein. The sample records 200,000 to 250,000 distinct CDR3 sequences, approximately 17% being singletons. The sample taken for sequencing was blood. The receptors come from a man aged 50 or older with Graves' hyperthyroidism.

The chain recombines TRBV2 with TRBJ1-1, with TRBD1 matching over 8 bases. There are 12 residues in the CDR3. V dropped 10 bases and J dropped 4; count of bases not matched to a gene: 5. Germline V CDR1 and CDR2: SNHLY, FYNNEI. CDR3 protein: CATRRGLTEAFF. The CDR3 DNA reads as TGTGCCACCCGCAGGGGGCTCACTGAAGCTTTCTTT.

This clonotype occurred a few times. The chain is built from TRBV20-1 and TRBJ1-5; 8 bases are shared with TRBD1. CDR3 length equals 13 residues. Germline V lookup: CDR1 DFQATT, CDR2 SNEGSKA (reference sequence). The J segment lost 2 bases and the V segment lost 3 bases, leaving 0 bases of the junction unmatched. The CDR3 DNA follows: TGCAGTGCTAGGGGACAGGGCAATCAGCCCCAGCATTTT. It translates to CSARGQGNQPQHF.

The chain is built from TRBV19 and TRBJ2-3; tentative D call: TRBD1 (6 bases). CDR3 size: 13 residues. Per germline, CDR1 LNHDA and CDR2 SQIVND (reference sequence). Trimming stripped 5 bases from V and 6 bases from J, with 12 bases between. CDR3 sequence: CASSFLRGDTQYF. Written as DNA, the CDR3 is TGTGCCAGTAGTTTTCTTAGGGGGGATACGCAGTATTTT.

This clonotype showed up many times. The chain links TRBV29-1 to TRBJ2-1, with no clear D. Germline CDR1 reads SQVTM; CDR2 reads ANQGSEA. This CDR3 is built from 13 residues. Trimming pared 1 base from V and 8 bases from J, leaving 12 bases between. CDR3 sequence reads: CSVEAGSLYEQFF. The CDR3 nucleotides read TGCAGCGTTGAAGCGGGTAGCCTCTATGAGCAGTTCTTC.

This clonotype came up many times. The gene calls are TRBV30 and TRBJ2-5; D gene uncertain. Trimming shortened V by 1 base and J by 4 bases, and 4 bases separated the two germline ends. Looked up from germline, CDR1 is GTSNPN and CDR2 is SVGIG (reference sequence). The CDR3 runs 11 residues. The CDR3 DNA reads TGTGCCTGGAGTGGAGGAGAGACCCAGTACTTC. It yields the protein CAWSGGETQYF. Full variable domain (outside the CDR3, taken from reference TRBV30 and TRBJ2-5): SQTIHQWPATLVQPVGSPLSLECTVEGTSNPNLYWYRQAAGRGLQLLFYSVGIGQISSEVPQNLSASRPQDRQFILSSKKLLLSDSGFYLCAWSGGETQYFGPGTRLLVL.

CDR3 in amino acids: CASSPRQGGWPQHF. In nucleotides, the CDR3 is TGTGCCAGCAGTCCCCGGCAGGGGGGTTGGCCCCAGCATTTT. The chain is built from TRBV28 and TRBJ1-5, with 7 bases that match TRBD1. Germline V CDR1 and CDR2: MDHEN, SYDVKM. V trimming: 5 bases; J trimming: 9 bases; junction bases outside the gene matches: 10. There are 14 residues in the CDR3.

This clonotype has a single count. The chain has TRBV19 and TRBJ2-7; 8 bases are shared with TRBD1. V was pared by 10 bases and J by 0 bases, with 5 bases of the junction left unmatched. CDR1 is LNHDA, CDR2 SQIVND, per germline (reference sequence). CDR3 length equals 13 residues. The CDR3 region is CATGQGSSYEQYF. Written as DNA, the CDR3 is TGTGCCACCGGACAGGGCAGCTCCTACGAGCAGTACTTC.

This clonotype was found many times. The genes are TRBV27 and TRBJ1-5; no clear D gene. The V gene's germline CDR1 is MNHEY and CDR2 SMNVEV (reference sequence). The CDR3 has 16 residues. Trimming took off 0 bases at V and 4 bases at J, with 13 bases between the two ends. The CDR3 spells CASSLSSGSSNQPQHF. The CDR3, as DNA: TGTGCCAGCAGTTTATCATCGGGGAGTAGTAATCAGCCCCAGCATTTT.

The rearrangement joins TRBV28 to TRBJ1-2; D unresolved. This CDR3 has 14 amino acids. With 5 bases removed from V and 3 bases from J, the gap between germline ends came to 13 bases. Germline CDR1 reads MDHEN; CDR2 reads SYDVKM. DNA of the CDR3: TGTGCCAGCAGTGCCGCGGGAAATGACTATGGCTACACCTTC. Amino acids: CASSAAGNDYGYTF.

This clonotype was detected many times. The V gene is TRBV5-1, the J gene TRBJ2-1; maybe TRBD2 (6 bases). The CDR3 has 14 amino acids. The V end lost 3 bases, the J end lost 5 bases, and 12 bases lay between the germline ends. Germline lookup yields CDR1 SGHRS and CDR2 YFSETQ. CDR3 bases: TGCGCCAGCAGCTCCTCCGGGACTGACAATGAGCAGTTCTTC. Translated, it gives CASSSSGTDNEQFF.

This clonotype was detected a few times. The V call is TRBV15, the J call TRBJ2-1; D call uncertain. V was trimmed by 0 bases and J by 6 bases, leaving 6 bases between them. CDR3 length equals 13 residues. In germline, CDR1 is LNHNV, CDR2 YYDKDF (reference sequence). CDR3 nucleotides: TGTGCCACCAGCAGAGATGTGTCCAATGAGCAGTTCTTC. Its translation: CATSRDVSNEQFF.

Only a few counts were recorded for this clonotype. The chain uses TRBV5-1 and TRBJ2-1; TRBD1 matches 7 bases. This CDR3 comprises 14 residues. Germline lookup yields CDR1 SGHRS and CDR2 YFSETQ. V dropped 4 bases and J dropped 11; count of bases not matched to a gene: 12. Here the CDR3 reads CASSPTSDREKQFF. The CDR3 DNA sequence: TGCGCCAGCAGCCCCACCTCCGACAGGGAAAAGCAGTTCTTC.

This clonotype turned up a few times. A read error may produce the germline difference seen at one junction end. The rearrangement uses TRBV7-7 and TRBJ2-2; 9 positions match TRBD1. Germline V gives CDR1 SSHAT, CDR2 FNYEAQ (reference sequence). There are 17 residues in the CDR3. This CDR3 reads CASSYGEGQGNTGELFF. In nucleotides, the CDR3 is TGTGCTAGCAGCTACGGCGAGGGACAGGGGAACACCGGGGAGCTGTTTTTT.

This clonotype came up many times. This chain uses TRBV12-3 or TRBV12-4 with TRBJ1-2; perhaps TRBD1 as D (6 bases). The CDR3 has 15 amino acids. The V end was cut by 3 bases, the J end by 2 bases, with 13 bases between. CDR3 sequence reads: CASSFRDRPNYGYTF. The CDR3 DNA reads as TGTGCCAGCAGTTTCCGCGACAGGCCGAACTATGGCTACACCTTC.

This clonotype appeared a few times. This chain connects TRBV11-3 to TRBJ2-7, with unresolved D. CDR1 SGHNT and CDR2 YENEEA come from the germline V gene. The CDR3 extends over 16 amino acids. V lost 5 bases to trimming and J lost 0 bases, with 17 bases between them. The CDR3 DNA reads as TGTGCCAGCAGCCCCAGAGGTACCACTCCCTCCTACGAGCAGTACTTC. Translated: CASSPRGTTPSYEQYF.

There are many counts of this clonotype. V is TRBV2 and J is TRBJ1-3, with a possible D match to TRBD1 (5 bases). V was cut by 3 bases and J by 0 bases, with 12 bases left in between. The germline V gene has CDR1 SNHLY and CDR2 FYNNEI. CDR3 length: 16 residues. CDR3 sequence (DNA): TGTGCCAGCAGTGATCCAGGACAAGACTCTGGAAACACCATATATTTT. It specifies CASSDPGQDSGNTIYF.

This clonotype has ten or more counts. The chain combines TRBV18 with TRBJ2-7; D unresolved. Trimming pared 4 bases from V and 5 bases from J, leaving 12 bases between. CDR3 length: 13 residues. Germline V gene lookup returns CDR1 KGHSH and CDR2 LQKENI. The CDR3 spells CASSRDILDEQYF. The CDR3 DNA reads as TGTGCCAGCTCACGGGATATATTGGACGAGCAGTACTTC.

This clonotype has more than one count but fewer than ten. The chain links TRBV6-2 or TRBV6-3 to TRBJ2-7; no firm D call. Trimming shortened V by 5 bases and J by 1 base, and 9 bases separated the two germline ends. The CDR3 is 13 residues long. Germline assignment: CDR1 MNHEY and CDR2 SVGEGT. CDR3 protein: CASSPGDSYEQYF. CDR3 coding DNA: TGTGCCAGCAGTCCCGGAGATTCCTACGAGCAGTACTTC.

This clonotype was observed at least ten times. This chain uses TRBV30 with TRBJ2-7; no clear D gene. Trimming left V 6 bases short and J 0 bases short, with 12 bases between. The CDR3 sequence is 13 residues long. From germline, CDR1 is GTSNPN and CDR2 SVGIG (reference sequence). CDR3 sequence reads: CACARSSSYEQYF. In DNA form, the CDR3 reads TGTGCCTGCGCACGCTCGAGCTCCTACGAGCAGTACTTC.

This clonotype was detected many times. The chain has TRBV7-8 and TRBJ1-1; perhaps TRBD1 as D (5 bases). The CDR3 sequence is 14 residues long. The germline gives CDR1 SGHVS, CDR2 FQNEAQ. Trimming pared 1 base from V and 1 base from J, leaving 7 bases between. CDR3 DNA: TGTGCCAGCAGCTTAGACGACAGGAACACTGAAGCTTTCTTT. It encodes CASSLDDRNTEAFF.

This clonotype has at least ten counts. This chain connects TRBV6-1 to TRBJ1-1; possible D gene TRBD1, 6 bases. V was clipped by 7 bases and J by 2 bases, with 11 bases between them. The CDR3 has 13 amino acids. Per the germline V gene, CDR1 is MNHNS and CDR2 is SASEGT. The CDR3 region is CASTGQTNTEAFF. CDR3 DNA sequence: TGTGCCAGCACCGGACAGACCAACACTGAAGCTTTCTTT.

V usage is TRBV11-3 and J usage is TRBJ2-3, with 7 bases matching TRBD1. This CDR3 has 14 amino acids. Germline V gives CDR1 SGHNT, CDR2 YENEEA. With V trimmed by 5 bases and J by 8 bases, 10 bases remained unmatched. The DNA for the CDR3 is TGTGCCAGCAGCCCCGGGACAGACGAGGGTACGCAGTATTTT. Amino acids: CASSPGTDEGTQYF.

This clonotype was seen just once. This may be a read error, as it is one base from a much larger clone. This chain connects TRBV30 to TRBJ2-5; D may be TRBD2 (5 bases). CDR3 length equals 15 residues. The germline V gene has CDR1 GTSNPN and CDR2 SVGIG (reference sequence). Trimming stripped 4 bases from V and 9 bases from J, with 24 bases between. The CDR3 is CAWTQGLARGRAQYF. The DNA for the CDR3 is TGTGCCTGGACACAAGGGCTAGCACGCGGAAGGGCCCAGTACTTC. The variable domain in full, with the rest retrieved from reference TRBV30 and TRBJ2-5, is SQTIHQWPATLVQPVGSPLSLECTVEGTSNPNLYWYRQAAGRGLQLLFYSVGIGQISSEVPQNLSASRPQDRQFILSSKKLLLSDSGFYLCAWTQGLARGRAQYFGPGTRLLVL.